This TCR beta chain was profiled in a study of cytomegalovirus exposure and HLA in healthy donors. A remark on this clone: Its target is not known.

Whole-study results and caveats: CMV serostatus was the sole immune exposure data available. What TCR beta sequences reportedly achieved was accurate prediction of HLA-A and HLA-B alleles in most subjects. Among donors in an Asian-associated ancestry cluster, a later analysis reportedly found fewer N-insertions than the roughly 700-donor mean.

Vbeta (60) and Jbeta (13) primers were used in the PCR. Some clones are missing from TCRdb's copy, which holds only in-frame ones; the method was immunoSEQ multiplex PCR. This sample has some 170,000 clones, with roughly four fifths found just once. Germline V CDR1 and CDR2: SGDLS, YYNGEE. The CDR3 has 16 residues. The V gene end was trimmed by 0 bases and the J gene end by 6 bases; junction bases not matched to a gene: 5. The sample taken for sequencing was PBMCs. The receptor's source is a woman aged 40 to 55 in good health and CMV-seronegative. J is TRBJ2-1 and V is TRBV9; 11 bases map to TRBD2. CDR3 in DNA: TGTGCCAGCAGCGTAGCTTGGACTAGCGGGCTCAATGAGCAGTTCTTC. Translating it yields CASSVAWTSGLNEQFF.